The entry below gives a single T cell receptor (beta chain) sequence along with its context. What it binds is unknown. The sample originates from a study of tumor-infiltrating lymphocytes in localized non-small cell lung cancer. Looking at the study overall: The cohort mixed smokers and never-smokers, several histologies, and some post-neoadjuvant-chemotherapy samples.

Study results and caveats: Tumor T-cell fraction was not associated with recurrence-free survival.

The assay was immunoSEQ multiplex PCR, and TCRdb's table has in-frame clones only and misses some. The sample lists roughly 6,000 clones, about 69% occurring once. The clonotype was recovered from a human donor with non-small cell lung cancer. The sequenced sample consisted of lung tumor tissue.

CDR3 nucleotides: TGTGCCAGCAGCTTGGGGCCCACCTGGGCAGGTGAAGCTTTCTTT. Protein product: CASSLGPTWAGEAFF. The chain combines TRBV5-5 with TRBJ1-1; D uncertain. V lost 0 bases, J lost 7 bases, and 16 bases lay in between. Germline V gives CDR1 SGHKS, CDR2 YYEKEE (reference sequence). CDR3 size: 15 residues.